This passage covers 32 T cell receptor beta chains from one sample sequenced in a study of T-cell reconstitution after alpha-beta-depleted transplantation in children. Unique molecular identifiers were used to barcode this TCRbeta library. A single record per CDR3 protein comes from TCRdb applying MiXCR to the PCR reads. Of under 750,000 distinct CDR3 sequences listed, roughly 23% are singletons. This specimen was PBMCs, mostly from graft donor cells, taken 360 days after TCRalphabeta/CD19-depleted stem cell transplant. These receptors originate from a boy under two years old who had a stem cell transplant for acute myeloid leukemia, so the T cells may come from the graft donor.

This chain joins TRBV20-1 and TRBJ2-2; tentatively, D is TRBD1 (5 bases). V was shortened by 4 bases and J by 3 bases, with 12 bases between the two germline ends. Germline-derived CDR1 and CDR2 are DFQATT and SNEGSKA (reference sequence). The CDR3 is 14 residues long. CDR3 loop: CSATGYPDTGELFF. In nucleotides, the CDR3 is TGCAGTGCTACAGGGTATCCGGACACCGGGGAGCTGTTTTTT.

The chain uses TRBV23-1 and TRBJ2-7; D is unclear. TRBV23-1 is marked as an open reading frame, function uncertain. This CDR3 is built from 15 residues. Trimming left V 4 bases short and J 4 bases short, with 17 bases between. This CDR3 reads CASSRRKFRNYEQYV. The CDR3 coding sequence is TGCGCCAGCAGTCGTCGGAAATTCAGGAATTACGAGCAGTACGTC.

This clonotype was found a few times. The gene calls are TRBV7-2 and TRBJ2-1; D unresolved. The CDR3 spans 16 residues. With 1 base removed from V and 0 bases from J, the gap between germline ends came to 10 bases. Per germline, CDR1 SGHTA and CDR2 FQGNSA. CDR3 in amino acids: CASSLVVRGSYNEQFF. The CDR3 DNA reads TGTGCCAGCAGCTTAGTAGTGAGAGGCTCCTACAATGAGCAGTTCTTC.

The sample holds many counts of this clonotype. The rearrangement uses TRBV29-1 and TRBJ2-3; D is undetermined. CDR1 and CDR2 from the germline V gene are SQVTM and ANQGSEA. CDR3 size: 12 residues. Trimming cost V 6 bases and J 6 bases, with 13 bases left between them. CDR3 DNA sequence: TGCAGCGTCCCGCTGGGCCGGGATACGCAGTATTTT. Amino acid sequence: CSVPLGRDTQYF.

The table lists this clonotype with many counts. This rearrangement joins TRBV11-2 to TRBJ2-3, with D tentatively TRBD2 (5 bases). Germline loops: CDR1 SGHAT, CDR2 FQNNGV. With 1 base removed from V and 4 bases from J, the gap between germline ends came to 9 bases. This CDR3 has 14 residues. The CDR3 spells CASSLGDYPDTQYF. CDR3 in DNA: TGTGCCAGCAGCTTAGGCGACTATCCAGATACGCAGTATTTT.

This clonotype showed up just a few times. The chain uses TRBV5-1 and TRBJ1-2; D is unclear. V lost 0 bases, J lost 0 bases, and 3 bases lay in between. CDR1 is SGHRS, CDR2 YFSETQ, per germline. The CDR3 runs 13 residues. CDR3 bases: TGCGCCAGCAGCTTGGAGGCTAACTATGGCTACACCTTC. Amino acids: CASSLEANYGYTF.

For this clonotype: A much more abundant neighbour one base away suggests this may be a read error. The CDR3 region is CATSRDWEGRETDTQYF. The CDR3 DNA reads as TGTGCCACCAGCAGAGACTGGGAGGGTAGGGAGACAGATACGCAGTATTTT. The chain links TRBV15 to TRBJ2-3; 7 bases line up with TRBD2. From germline, CDR1 is LNHNV and CDR2 YYDKDF (reference sequence). The CDR3 runs 17 residues. Germline trimming cut 0 bases from V and 3 bases from J; bases unmatched to any gene: 9.

The chain uses TRBV27 and TRBJ2-3; D is undetermined. Trimming stripped 3 bases from V and 3 bases from J, with 13 bases between. CDR3 length: 15 residues. Germline-derived CDR1 and CDR2 are MNHEY and SMNVEV (reference sequence). The CDR3 DNA reads TGTGCCAGCAGTTTGGGCCCCGCGCGGACAGATACGCAGTATTTT. Translating it yields CASSLGPARTDTQYF.

The genes are TRBV20-1 and TRBJ1-2; no clear D gene. Deletions cut 6 bases from V and 4 bases from J, with 12 bases between. This CDR3 region has 12 residues. The V gene's germline CDR1 is DFQATT and CDR2 SNEGSKA (reference sequence). CDR3 nucleotides: TGCAGTGCCCCACGCCCGATCTATGGCTACACCTTC. Protein sequence: CSAPRPIYGYTF.

This rearrangement joins TRBV5-6 to TRBJ2-1; TRBD2 matches at 11 bases. CDR1 SGHDT and CDR2 YYEEEE come from the germline V gene. This CDR3 spans 16 amino acids. Trimming removed 4 bases from V and 3 bases from J; junction bases left unmatched: 6. The CDR3 nucleotides read TGTGCCAGCAGCATCACGGGACTAGCGGTCTACAATGAGCAGTTCTTC. This codes for CASSITGLAVYNEQFF.

Many counts were recorded for this clonotype. V gene TRBV12-3 or TRBV12-4 combines with J gene TRBJ2-4; D unresolved. This CDR3 has 14 amino acids. V was clipped by 7 bases and J by 8 bases, with 18 bases between them. The CDR3 DNA is TGTGCCAGCATCCCGCCCGAAGGTGGGGACATTCAGTACTTC. It specifies CASIPPEGGDIQYF.

This clonotype was counted a single time. The chain uses TRBV12-3 or TRBV12-4 and TRBJ1-2; no clear D gene. Trimming removed 7 bases from V and 5 bases from J, with 14 bases in between. The CDR3 spans 13 residues. The DNA for the CDR3 is TGTGCCAGCACTAGATCAGGTCCTTATGGCTACACCTTC. It translates to CASTRSGPYGYTF.

This clonotype was picked up many times. The chain uses TRBV20-1 and TRBJ2-5; no reliable D call. From germline, CDR1 is DFQATT and CDR2 SNEGSKA (reference sequence). With 0 bases removed from V and 4 bases from J, the gap between germline ends came to 9 bases. The CDR3 runs 13 residues. The CDR3 sequence: CSARDVGGETQYF. CDR3 bases: TGCAGTGCTAGAGATGTTGGCGGAGAGACCCAGTACTTC.

The V and J genes are TRBV20-1 and TRBJ2-7; TRBD2 agrees at 8 bases. V lost 6 bases, J lost 0 bases, and 4 bases stayed unmatched. Looked up from germline, CDR1 is DFQATT and CDR2 is SNEGSKA (reference sequence). This CDR3 region has 13 residues. CDR3 coding DNA: TGCAGTGCGGAGCGGGGGAGCTCCTACGAGCAGTACGTC. This gives the protein CSAERGSSYEQYV.

This clonotype was counted between two and nine times. The chain joins TRBV20-1 to TRBJ2-3, with 9 bases lining up with TRBD2. Per germline, CDR1 DFQATT and CDR2 SNEGSKA (reference sequence). CDR3 length: 13 amino acids. CDR3 sequence: CSRRTSGTDTQYF. CDR3 in DNA: TGCAGCCGTAGGACTAGCGGCACAGATACGCAGTATTTT.

The rearrangement uses TRBV15 and TRBJ2-7; no clear D gene. The CDR3 extends over 14 amino acids. Germline V gene data show CDR1 as LNHNV and CDR2 as YYDKDF (reference sequence). V lost 2 bases to trimming and J lost 0 bases, with 8 bases between them. In DNA form, the CDR3 reads TGTGCCACCAGCAGAATCCACAGCTCCTACGAGCAGTACGTC. Protein: CATSRIHSSYEQYV.

The CDR3 DNA reads as TGTGCCAGCAGCGAGGAGGGGGGGCCCAGAGAGACCCAGTACTTC. Translating it yields CASSEEGGPRETQYF. V gene TRBV7-2 combines with J gene TRBJ2-5; perhaps TRBD2 as D (7 bases). The CDR3 contains 15 residues. Deletions cut 5 bases from V and 4 bases from J, with 17 bases between. Per the germline V gene, CDR1 is SGHTA and CDR2 is FQGNSA.

The V call is TRBV24-1, the J call TRBJ2-7, with TRBD1 as a possible D gene (6 bases). Per germline, CDR1 KGHDR and CDR2 SFDVKD. The CDR3 consists of 14 residues. With 4 bases removed from V and 7 bases from J, the gap between germline ends came to 16 bases. CDR3 in DNA: TGTGCCACCAGTGACCCGAACAGGGCCTGGGAGCAGTACTTC. Translation: CATSDPNRAWEQYF.

J is TRBJ2-1 and V is TRBV12-3 or TRBV12-4, with 10 bases aligning to TRBD1. The CDR3 contains 15 residues. V lost 3 bases to trimming and J lost 7 bases; unmatched junction nucleotides: 6. The CDR3 is CASSFPRDRGNEQFF. Written as DNA, the CDR3 is TGTGCCAGCAGTTTCCCCCGGGACAGGGGAAATGAGCAGTTCTTC.

This clonotype has ten or more counts. This chain uses TRBV6-5 with TRBJ1-1; 9 nucleotides line up with TRBD1. Germline assignment: CDR1 MNHEY and CDR2 SVGAGI. The ends lost 6 bases at V and 7 bases at J; junction bases unmatched: 9. The CDR3 consists of 14 residues. The chain's CDR3 is CASRRTGAGSEAFF. The CDR3 DNA sequence: TGTGCCAGCAGACGGACAGGGGCCGGGAGTGAAGCTTTCTTT.

The chain joins TRBV20-1 to TRBJ2-7; D perhaps matches TRBD2 (7 bases). V shed 3 bases and J shed 0 bases, with 30 bases lying between them. Germline loops: CDR1 DFQATT, CDR2 SNEGSKA (reference sequence). CDR3 length: 20 residues. CDR3 loop: CSARTRYGGRIHLPSYEQYF. The CDR3 DNA reads as TGCAGTGCTAGGACCCGCTACGGGGGGCGTATACATCTTCCCTCCTACGAGCAGTACTTC.

This clonotype was counted between two and nine times. The rearrangement uses TRBV6-5 and TRBJ2-6, with D uncertain. CDR3 length: 17 residues. Trimming stripped 0 bases from V and 0 bases from J, with 9 bases between. CDR1 is MNHEY and CDR2 is SVGAGI in the germline V gene. CDR3 DNA: TGTGCCAGCAGTTACTCGAGGCAGATCTCTGGGGCCAACGTCCTGACTTTC. It translates to CASSYSRQISGANVLTF.

This clonotype has a count of ten or more. The chain links TRBV29-1 to TRBJ1-1, with D possibly being TRBD1 (5 bases). Germline V gene lookup returns CDR1 SQVTM and CDR2 ANQGSEA. The V and J ends lost 6 bases and 6 bases respectively, with 17 bases between them. This CDR3 has 13 amino acids. CDR3: CSVGTGLLSEAFF. The DNA for the CDR3 is TGCAGCGTAGGGACTGGCTTACTCTCTGAAGCTTTCTTT. Full variable domain (missing parts from reference TRBV29-1 and TRBJ1-1): SAVISQKPSRDICQRGTSLTIQCQVDSQVTMMFWYRQQPGQSLTLIATANQGSEATYESGFVIDKFPISRPNLTFSTLTVSNMSPEDSSIYLCSVGTGLLSEAFFGQGTRLTVV.

The rearrangement joins TRBV2 to TRBJ2-7, with unresolved D. V was pared by 5 bases and J by 3 bases, with 17 bases between. Germline CDR1 is SNHLY and CDR2 is FYNNEI. The CDR3 totals 15 residues. CDR3 amino acids: CASSFYGRYYYEQYF. As DNA, the CDR3 is TGTGCCAGCAGTTTTTACGGCCGCTACTACTACGAGCAGTACTTC.

This clonotype has only a few counts. This chain connects TRBV7-2 to TRBJ1-1; the D gene is possibly TRBD1 (6 bases). V lost 6 bases and J 3 bases, leaving 17 bases between the germline ends. Germline lookup yields CDR1 SGHTA and CDR2 FQGNSA. CDR3 length equals 15 residues. As DNA, the CDR3 is TGTGCCAGCAGTGACGATGGGGGGCGCGACACTGAAGCTTTCTTT. It codes for CASSDDGGRDTEAFF.

The J gene is TRBJ1-5, the V gene TRBV5-1; D may be TRBD1 (6 bases). V was shortened by 4 bases and J by 4 bases, with 12 bases between the two germline ends. Per the germline V gene, CDR1 is SGHRS and CDR2 is YFSETQ. The CDR3 has 14 amino acids. The CDR3 loop is CASSPGTQNQPQHF. CDR3 nucleotide sequence: TGCGCCAGCAGCCCCGGGACACAAAATCAGCCCCAGCATTTT. The full variable domain, rest sourced from reference TRBV5-1 and TRBJ1-5, is KAGVTQTPRYLIKTRGQQVTLSCSPISGHRSVSWYQQTPGQGLQFLFEYFSETQRNKGNFPGRFSGRQFSNSRSEMNVSTLELGDSALYLCASSPGTQNQPQHFGDGTRLSIL.

This clonotype was counted a few times. V is TRBV20-1 and J is TRBJ2-1; D is possibly TRBD2 (5 bases). This CDR3 comprises 15 residues. Germline CDR1 DFQATT, CDR2 SNEGSKA (reference sequence). The germline V and J ends were trimmed by 4 bases and 3 bases, with 16 bases remaining between them. Written as DNA, the CDR3 is TGCAGTGCTAATACCCATCTGACTAACTACAATGAGCAGTTCTTC. Residues: CSANTHLTNYNEQFF.

This clonotype has at least ten counts. The chain has TRBV21-1 and TRBJ1-6. TRBV21-1 is assigned pseudogene status. This CDR3 is built from 15 residues. The CDR3 DNA sequence: TGTGCCAGCAGCAAAGACGGACCATTTAATTCACCCCTCCACTTT. Its translation: CASSKDGPFNSPLHF.

V and J are TRBV12-3 or TRBV12-4 and TRBJ2-2; D uncertain. V was clipped by 1 base and J by 4 bases, with 7 bases between them. CDR3 length: 14 amino acids. The CDR3 reads CASSLETLTGELFF. CDR3 nucleotides: TGTGCCAGCAGTTTAGAGACACTCACCGGGGAGCTGTTTTTT.

Concerning this clonotype: Germline and junction disagree at one end, which may indicate a read error. The genes are TRBV7-2 and TRBJ1-4; tentative D call: TRBD1 (6 bases). The CDR3 consists of 15 residues. Looked up from germline, CDR1 is SGHTA and CDR2 is FQGNSA. CDR3 sequence: CASTLGTPINEKLFF. The CDR3 nucleotides are TGTGCCAGCACCTTAGGGACACCGATTAATGAAAAACTGTTTTTT. Full variable domain (missing parts from reference TRBV7-2 and TRBJ1-4): GAGVSQSPSNKVTEKGKDVELRCDPISGHTALYWYRQSLGQGLEFLIYFQGNSAPDKSGLPSDRFSAERTGGSVSTLTIQRTQQEDSAVYLCASTLGTPINEKLFFGSGTQLSVL.

This clonotype was seen more than once but under ten times. The chain couples TRBV4-2 to TRBJ2-7; no firm D call. V was shortened by 0 bases and J by 2 bases, with 11 bases between the two germline ends. The CDR3 extends over 15 amino acids. Germline assignment: CDR1 LGHNA and CDR2 YNFKEQ. CDR3 region: CASSQEVTAAYEQYF. The CDR3 coding sequence is TGTGCCAGCAGCCAAGAGGTCACAGCAGCCTACGAGCAGTACTTC.

This clonotype was found once. The rearrangement links TRBV7-2 to TRBJ2-5; tentative D call: TRBD2 (6 bases). Per the germline V gene, CDR1 is SGHTA and CDR2 is FQGNSA. This CDR3 has 15 residues. V was pared by 1 base and J by 5 bases, with 14 bases between. The CDR3 DNA sequence: TGTGCCAGCAGCTTAGGGCCGACTAGAACGGAGACCCAGTACTTC. Its protein product is CASSLGPTRTETQYF.